This note documents a single T cell receptor (beta chain) sequence. This specimen comes from a study of shared T cell receptors in the human thymus. Profiled with immunoSEQ multiplex PCR; TCRdb holds only in-frame clones, not every one. The sample consists of 640,000 or so clones, around 87% of them appearing once. The CDR3 totals 16 residues. The V gene end was trimmed by 0 bases and the J gene end by 1 base; junction bases not matched to a gene: 6. The germline V gene encodes CDR1 LGHNA and CDR2 YSLEER. These data were likewise used in another study, on human thymus T cells. That paper notes: Serving as donors were healthy Finnish infants, each of whom was having open corrective surgery for congenital heart defects.

Sequences were obtained from thymocytes. The gene calls are TRBV4-3 and TRBJ2-7; TRBD1 matches at 7 bases. The clonotype comes from a boy younger than two with a congenital heart defect. As DNA, the CDR3 is TGCGCCAGCAGCCAAGATTTAACAGGGGAGTCCTACGAGCAGTACTTC. Translated, it gives CASSQDLTGESYEQYF.